A selection of T cell receptor beta chains follows, all from one sample in a study of blood T cell repertoires in COVID-19. TCRdb's copy holds only in-frame clones and misses some; the assay was immunoSEQ multiplex PCR. The data contain about 110,000 clones, about three quarters of them singletons. Sequenced input: peripheral blood. All receptors come from a woman in her thirties or forties with acute or convalescent COVID-19. Both conserved end residues are part of each CDR3. Each record gives: J gene, V gene, clone size, D gene, CDR3 DNA, CDR3 protein. A D gene is named only where the DNA matches it firmly. Size tells how often a clone was seen (once, few, many) or the class of an expanded clone, and some rows leave it out.

TRBJ2-6 TRBV28 . . TGTGCCAGCAGTTTATTGATAGGACGGGGCTCTGGGGCCAACGTCCTGACTTTC CASSLLIGRGSGANVLTF
TRBJ2-3 TRBV6-5 . . TGTGCCAGCACCCCGGACAGTTACACAGATACGCAGTATTTT CASTPDSYTDTQYF
TRBJ1-5 TRBV28 . . TGTGCCAGCAGTTTCCGCAGGGTGAGCAATCAGCCCCAGCATTTT CASSFRRVSNQPQHF
TRBJ1-2 TRBV12-3/TRBV12-4 once . TGTGCCAGCAGTTTAGGCCGGGATCGTGGCTACACCTTC CASSLGRDRGYTF
TRBJ2-1 TRBV15 . . TGTGCCACCAGTACAGGGTGGTTTAACAATGAGCAGTTCTTC CATSTGWFNNEQFF
TRBJ1-2 TRBV5-1 . TRBD1 TGCGCCAGCAGCCCAATGACAGGGGATAAGGGCTATGGCTACACCTTC CASSPMTGDKGYGYTF
TRBJ1-6 TRBV3-1/TRBV3-2 . . TGTGCCAGCAGCCAAGGGACAGTGCGCTCACCCCTCCACTTT CASSQGTVRSPLHF
TRBJ1-3 TRBV28 . TRBD1 TGTGCCAGTTGGACAGGGGGAGACTCTGGAAACACCATATATTTT CASWTGGDSGNTIYF
TRBJ1-1 TRBV29-1 . . TGCAGCGCACAGGACACTGAAGCTTTCTTT CSAQDTEAFF
TRBJ1-5 TRBV24-1 . TRBD1 TGTGCCACCAGTGATTCCAGGGGGGGCAATCAGCCCCAGCATTTT CATSDSRGGNQPQHF
TRBJ1-1 TRBV14 once TRBD1 TGTGCCAGCAGCCATAATCAGGGGGCTTATCTGAACACTGAAGCTTTCTTT CASSHNQGAYLNTEAFF
TRBJ2-1 TRBV24-1 . TRBD1 TGTGCCACCGCCGGGACAGAAGGTCATGAGCAGTTCTTC CATAGTEGHEQFF
TRBJ2-7 TRBV4-1 . . TGCGCCAGCAGCCAAGACAGTTCCCCCTACGAGCAGTACTTC CASSQDSSPYEQYF
TRBJ2-7 TRBV13 . . TGTGCCAGCATGAGCGGAGGGTCCTACGAGCAGTACTTC CASMSGGSYEQYF
TRBJ1-1 TRBV20-1 . . TGCAGCATGGAGGGGAGAACTGAAGCTTTCTTT CSMEGRTEAFF
TRBJ2-3 TRBV9 . . TGTGCCAGCAGCGTAGCAGTCACAGATACGCAGTATTTT CASSVAVTDTQYF
TRBJ1-3 TRBV27 . . TGTGCCAGCAGTTTAAGTGGGGGGGCTGGAAACACCATATATTTT CASSLSGGAGNTIYF
TRBJ2-3 TRBV6-1 . . TGTGCCAGCAGTGAAGGTGATCGGACAGATACGCAGTATTTT CASSEGDRTDTQYF
TRBJ2-5 TRBV5-4 . TRBD2 TGTGCCAGCAGCTTGCCTAGCGGGGGGGCCGTTACAGAGACCCAGTACTTC CASSLPSGGAVTETQYF
TRBJ1-1 TRBV6-5 . TRBD1 TGTGCCAGCAGTTACAACTCCGGGACAGCTCTTACTTTCTTT CASSYNSGTALTFF
TRBJ2-3 TRBV6-2/TRBV6-3 . . TGTGCCAGCAGTTACTCGTTGACAGAACGCACAGATACGCAGTATTTT CASSYSLTERTDTQYF
TRBJ2-3 TRBV3-1/TRBV3-2 . TRBD2 TGTGCCAGCAGCCCGGGACTAGCGGGGTTAGATACGCAGTATTTT CASSPGLAGLDTQYF
TRBJ1-2 TRBV5-1 . TRBD1 TGCGCCAGCTTACCCTTTTATGGGACAGCCTATGGCTACACCTTC CASLPFYGTAYGYTF
TRBJ2-7 TRBV3-1/TRBV3-2 . . TGTGCCAGCAGCTGCCGGGACACAACCTACGAGCAGTACTTC CASSCRDTTYEQYF
TRBJ1-1 TRBV2 . . TGTGCCAGCATTTTACTAGGGTTCGCTGAAGCTTTCTTT CASILLGFAEAFF
TRBJ2-1 TRBV19 . . TGTGCCAGTAGTCCGACAGGATCCGCCTACAATGAGCAGTTCTTC CASSPTGSAYNEQFF
TRBJ2-1 TRBV11-2 few . TGTGCCAGCAGCTTAGAACCGGGAATCGGCTACAATGAGCAGTTCTTC CASSLEPGIGYNEQFF
TRBJ2-1 TRBV18 few . TGTGCCAGCTCACCGCCGGGTCTTTCCAATGAGCAGTTCTTC CASSPPGLSNEQFF
TRBJ1-1 TRBV6-1 . . TGTGCCAGCAGTGATCAGGGGTTGAACACTGAAGCTTTCTTT CASSDQGLNTEAFF
TRBJ1-2 TRBV15 . . TGTGCCACCAGCCGGGAAGGAGGGTATGGCTACACCTTC CATSREGGYGYTF
TRBJ1-3 TRBV3-1/TRBV3-2 few . TGTGCCAGCAGCCAAGATTGGACAGACTCTGGAAACACCATATATTTT CASSQDWTDSGNTIYF